These 19 T cell receptor beta chains share one sample of origin, sequenced in a study of PD-1 blockade in mismatch repair-deficient tumors. The sample's time point: approximately 11-day in vitro stimulation with candidate neoantigen peptide 7. These receptors have no known antigen. Sequencing used immunoSEQ multiplex PCR; TCRdb keeps in-frame clones, though not all of them. This table holds some 9,000 clones, 80% to 90% found once. The material was cells cultured in vitro, obtained from a patient treated with pembrolizumab. The origin of the receptors is an adult with mismatch repair-deficient cancer.

This clone was counted only a few times. V is TRBV9 and J is TRBJ1-1; no firm D call. V lost 8 bases, J lost 0 bases, and 14 bases lay in between. Germline loops: CDR1 SGDLS, CDR2 YYNGEE. CDR3 length: 14 amino acids. The DNA of the CDR3 is TGTGCCAGGGACGATCCCGGCATGAACACTGAAGCTTTCTTT. Translation: CARDDPGMNTEAFF.

The chain uses TRBV19 and TRBJ1-2; D is possibly TRBD1 (6 bases). Germline loops: CDR1 LNHDA, CDR2 SQIVND (reference sequence). Trimming left V 7 bases short and J 2 bases short, with 11 bases between. The CDR3 totals 13 residues. CDR3 in amino acids: CASNTDRNYGYTF. DNA of the CDR3: TGTGCCAGTAACACTGACAGGAACTATGGCTACACCTTC.

The V call is TRBV9, the J call TRBJ2-5; 9 positions match TRBD1. V shed 3 bases, J shed 3 bases, and the junction held 6 bases outside the gene matches. The CDR3 spans 15 residues. Germline CDR1 is SGDLS and CDR2 is YYNGEE. The CDR3 reads CASSGVGTGKETQYF. The CDR3 DNA reads TGTGCCAGCAGCGGAGTCGGGACAGGGAAAGAGACCCAGTACTTC.

The rearrangement joins TRBV11-2 to TRBJ2-7, with a possible D match to TRBD1 (5 bases). The CDR3 is 13 amino acids. V was pared by 1 base and J by 3 bases, with 7 bases between. Per the germline V gene, CDR1 is SGHAT and CDR2 is FQNNGV. DNA of the CDR3: TGTGCCAGCAGCTTAGGCAGGGACTACGAGCAGTACTTC. As protein: CASSLGRDYEQYF. Full variable domain (rest looked up from reference TRBV11-2 and TRBJ2-7): EAGVAQSPRYKIIEKRQSVAFWCNPISGHATLYWYQQILGQGPKLLIQFQNNGVVDDSQLPKDRFSAERLKGVDSTLKIQPAKLEDSAVYLCASSLGRDYEQYFGPGTRLTVT.

The chain carries TRBV19 and TRBJ2-7; 11 bases fit TRBD2. V was clipped by 2 bases and J by 6 bases; unmatched bases: 6. CDR1 LNHDA and CDR2 SQIVND come from the germline V gene (reference sequence). This CDR3 is 15 amino acids long. The CDR3 spells CASSISIAGGGEQYF. The CDR3 region has the DNA TGTGCCAGTAGTATATCGATAGCGGGAGGGGGCGAGCAGTACTTC. The whole variable domain, remainder taken from reference TRBV19 and TRBJ2-7, is DGGITQSPKYLFRKEGQNVTLSCEQNLNHDAMYWYRQDPGQGLRLIYYSQIVNDFQKGDIAEGYSVSREKKESFPLTVTSAQKNPTAFYLCASSISIAGGGEQYFGPGTRLTVT.

The chain recombines TRBV10-2 with TRBJ2-1, with 12 bases that match TRBD2. Per germline, CDR1 WSHSY and CDR2 SAAADI. The length of the CDR3 is 15 residues. With V trimmed by 5 bases and J by 8 bases, 7 bases remained unmatched. The CDR3 sequence: CASSRLAGVVDEQFF. CDR3 DNA: TGCGCCAGCAGTCGACTAGCGGGAGTCGTGGATGAGCAGTTCTTC.

This clone was seen a handful of times. The gene calls are TRBV5-1 and TRBJ1-6; 9 bases are a match to TRBD1. The CDR3 is 14 amino acids. The V gene end was trimmed by 5 bases and the J gene end by 10 bases; junction bases not matched to a gene: 7. The V gene's germline CDR1 is SGHRS and CDR2 YFSETQ. The CDR3 DNA reads TGCGCCAGCAGACTGGACAGGGGCGTCTCACCCCTCCACTTT. It codes for CASRLDRGVSPLHF.

The chain joins TRBV18 to TRBJ1-1; D gene ambiguous. The germline V and J ends were trimmed by 3 bases and 0 bases, with 14 bases remaining between them. Looked up from germline, CDR1 is KGHSH and CDR2 is LQKENI. This CDR3 spans 16 amino acids. CDR3 region: CASSPGRSPMNTEAFF. The CDR3 nucleotides are TGTGCCAGCTCACCGGGTAGGAGTCCCATGAACACTGAAGCTTTCTTT.

Only one count was recorded for this clone. This chain connects TRBV7-3 to TRBJ2-7; no clear D gene. The CDR3 length is 13 residues. V lost 2 bases and J 0 bases, leaving 5 bases between the germline ends. Germline V CDR1 and CDR2: SGHTA, FQGTGA. In nucleotides, the CDR3 is TGTGCCAGCAGCTTATCAAACTCCTACGAGCAGTACTTC. It is translated as CASSLSNSYEQYF.

V and J are TRBV11-3 and TRBJ2-7, with 11 bases matching TRBD2. The length of the CDR3 is 19 residues. V lost 0 bases, J lost 3 bases, and 13 bases stayed unmatched. CDR1 is SGHNT and CDR2 is YENEEA in the germline V gene. The DNA of the CDR3 is TGTGCCAGCAGCTTAGATCCCGAATTAGCGGGAGGGCCCTTCTACGAGCAGTACTTC. Its protein product is CASSLDPELAGGPFYEQYF.

V is TRBV28 and J is TRBJ2-3, with 8 bases that match TRBD1. Per germline, CDR1 MDHEN and CDR2 SYDVKM. The trim removed 4 bases at V and 5 bases at J, leaving 8 bases unmatched. This CDR3 spans 15 amino acids. CDR3 sequence: CASSSPGGSLDTQYF. The CDR3 nucleotides are TGTGCCAGCAGTTCTCCAGGGGGCTCTTTAGATACGCAGTATTTT.

V gene TRBV21-1 combines with J gene TRBJ2-7. TRBV21-1 is a known pseudogene. This CDR3 is 12 amino acids long. The CDR3 coding sequence is TGTGCCAGCAGTGACAGGAGGGCCGAGCAGTACTTC. Translated, it gives CASSDRRAEQYF.

The rearrangement links TRBV5-1 to TRBJ2-7; 12 nucleotides line up with TRBD2. The CDR3 has 14 amino acids. The ends lost 6 bases at V and 7 bases at J; junction bases unmatched: 8. Germline V gene sequence: CDR1 SGHRS, CDR2 YFSETQ. CDR3 region: CASNLLAGGSEQYF. DNA of the CDR3: TGCGCCAGCAACTTACTAGCGGGAGGTAGTGAGCAGTACTTC. The full variable domain, in which reference TRBV5-1 and TRBJ2-7 provide the parts outside the CDR3, is KAGVTQTPRYLIKTRGQQVTLSCSPISGHRSVSWYQQTPGQGLQFLFEYFSETQRNKGNFPGRFSGRQFSNSRSEMNVSTLELGDSALYLCASNLLAGGSEQYFGPGTRLTVT.

The chain employs TRBV5-5 and TRBJ1-4, with TRBD1 matching 12 bases. The CDR3 runs 15 residues. In germline, CDR1 is SGHKS, CDR2 YYEKEE (reference sequence). Trimming at V came to 6 bases and at J to 8 bases, leaving 8 bases not matched to a gene. In nucleotides, the CDR3 is TGTGCCAGCATAAGGGGGGACAGGGGGCCCGAAAAACTGTTTTTT. As protein: CASIRGDRGPEKLFF.

This clone was seen more than once but under ten times. The CDR3 reads CASSLIREHADTQYF. In DNA form, the CDR3 reads TGTGCCAGCAGTTTAATCCGGGAGCATGCAGATACGCAGTATTTT. The V and J genes are TRBV27 and TRBJ2-3; the D gene is possibly TRBD2 (6 bases). The CDR3 length is 15 residues. Trimming cost V 2 bases and J 4 bases, with 13 bases left between them. CDR1 is MNHEY and CDR2 is SMNVEV in the germline V gene (reference sequence).

This chain connects TRBV11-1 to TRBJ2-1; D uncertain. The V end lost 5 bases, the J end lost 6 bases, and 11 bases lay between the germline ends. The CDR3 is 13 residues long. CDR1 SGHAT and CDR2 FQDESV come from the germline V gene (reference sequence). The chain's CDR3 is CASSRDRSNEQFF. The CDR3 region has the DNA TGTGCCAGCAGCCGCGACCGGAGCAATGAGCAGTTCTTC.

This clone was observed once. The chain carries TRBV28 and TRBJ1-5; 7 positions match TRBD1. V dropped 5 bases and J dropped 4; count of bases not matched to a gene: 8. Germline CDR1 is MDHEN and CDR2 is SYDVKM. The CDR3 is made up of 15 amino acids. The CDR3 loop reads CASSDSNRGNQPQHF. CDR3 DNA sequence: TGTGCCAGCAGTGACTCTAACAGGGGTAATCAGCCCCAGCATTTT.

This rearrangement joins TRBV6-6 to TRBJ2-7, with TRBD2 identical over 8 bases. The CDR3 is 15 residues long. V lost 6 bases, J lost 0 bases, and 7 bases stayed unmatched. Germline CDR1 MNHNY, CDR2 SVGAGI (reference sequence). The CDR3 is CASRDPGGLSYEQYF. In DNA form, the CDR3 reads TGTGCCAGCAGGGACCCGGGGGGGCTCTCCTACGAGCAGTACTTC.

The chain carries TRBV7-9 and TRBJ1-1; 8 nucleotides align to TRBD1. Trimming removed 4 bases from V and 4 bases from J; junction bases left unmatched: 11. Germline loops: CDR1 SEHNR, CDR2 FQNEAQ (reference sequence). The CDR3 extends over 16 amino acids. The CDR3 protein is CASSYQSGTGSTEAFF. CDR3 coding DNA: TGTGCCAGCAGCTACCAATCCGGGACAGGAAGCACTGAAGCTTTCTTT.